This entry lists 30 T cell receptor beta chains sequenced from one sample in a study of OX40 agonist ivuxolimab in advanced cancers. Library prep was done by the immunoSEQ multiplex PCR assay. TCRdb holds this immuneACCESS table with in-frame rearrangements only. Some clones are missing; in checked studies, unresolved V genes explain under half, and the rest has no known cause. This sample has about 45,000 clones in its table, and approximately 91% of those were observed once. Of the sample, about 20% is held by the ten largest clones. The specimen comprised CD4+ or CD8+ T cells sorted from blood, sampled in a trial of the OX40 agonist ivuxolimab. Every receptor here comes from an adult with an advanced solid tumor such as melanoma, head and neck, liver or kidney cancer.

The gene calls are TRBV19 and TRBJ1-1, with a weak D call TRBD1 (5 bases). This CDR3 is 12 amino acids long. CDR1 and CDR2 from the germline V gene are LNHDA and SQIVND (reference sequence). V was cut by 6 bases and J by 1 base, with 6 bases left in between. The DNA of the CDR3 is TGTGCCAGTAGAACAGGGAACACTGAAGCTTTCTTT. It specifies CASRTGNTEAFF.

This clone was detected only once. The CDR3 region is CASSRDSFETDTQYF. The CDR3 coding sequence is TGTGCCAGCAGTCGGGACTCGTTTGAGACAGATACGCAGTATTTT. The J gene is TRBJ2-3, the V gene TRBV6-5; D is perhaps TRBD2 (6 bases). With 5 bases removed from V and 3 bases from J, the gap between germline ends came to 15 bases. This CDR3 is built from 15 residues. CDR1 and CDR2 from the germline V gene are MNHEY and SVGAGI.

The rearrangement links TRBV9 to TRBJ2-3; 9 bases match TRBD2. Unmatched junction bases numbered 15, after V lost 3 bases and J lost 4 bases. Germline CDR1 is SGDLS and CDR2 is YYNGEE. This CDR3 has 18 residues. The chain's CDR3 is CASSDTSFSGSEADTQYF. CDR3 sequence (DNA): TGTGCCAGCAGCGACACCTCCTTTAGCGGGAGCGAAGCAGATACGCAGTATTTT.

The DNA of the CDR3 is TGTGCCAGCAGTTTTTATCTGCAGGGAACTTCAACCGGGGAGCTGTTTTTT. Translated: CASSFYLQGTSTGELFF. This chain joins TRBV27 and TRBJ2-2; D is perhaps TRBD1 (5 bases). CDR1 is MNHEY, CDR2 SMNVEV, per germline (reference sequence). Trimming removed 3 bases at V and 5 bases at J, with 19 bases between. The CDR3 runs to 17 residues.

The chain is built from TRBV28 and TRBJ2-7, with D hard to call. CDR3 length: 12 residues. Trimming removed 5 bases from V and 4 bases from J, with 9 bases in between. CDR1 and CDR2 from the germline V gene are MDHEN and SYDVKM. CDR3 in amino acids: CASSPLWYEQYF. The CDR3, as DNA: TGTGCCAGCAGTCCCCTATGGTACGAGCAGTACTTC.

The CDR3 sequence: CASSQDLHIGSYNEQFF. CDR3 DNA: TGTGCCAGCAGCCAAGATCTTCATATTGGGTCCTACAATGAGCAGTTCTTC. The chain carries TRBV4-2 and TRBJ2-1; D not certain. The germline V gene has CDR1 LGHNA and CDR2 YNFKEQ. V was trimmed by 0 bases and J by 1 base, leaving 13 bases between them. The CDR3 is 17 residues long.

The CDR3 DNA reads TGTGCCCAAAAACCCAGGGGAGGGAGGACTGAAGCTTTCTTT. Translating it yields CAQKPRGGRTEAFF. The gene calls are TRBV30 and TRBJ1-1; a weak D match, TRBD1 (6 bases). V shed 8 bases and J shed 5 bases, with 21 bases lying between them. Germline loops: CDR1 GTSNPN, CDR2 SVGIG (reference sequence). This CDR3 has 14 residues. The whole variable domain, filled in from reference TRBV30 and TRBJ1-1, reads SQTIHQWPATLVQPVGSPLSLECTVEGTSNPNLYWYRQAAGRGLQLLFYSVGIGQISSEVPQNLSASRPQDRQFILSSKKLLLSDSGFYLCAQKPRGGRTEAFFGQGTRLTVV.

CDR3 loop: CASSQVDPLLAGVNEQFF. DNA of the CDR3: TGCGCCAGCAGCCAAGTGGACCCTTTGCTAGCGGGAGTCAATGAGCAGTTCTTC. The gene calls are TRBV4-1 and TRBJ2-1; 10 bases match TRBD2. The V gene end was trimmed by 1 base and the J gene end by 6 bases; junction bases not matched to a gene: 12. There are 18 residues in the CDR3. The V gene's germline CDR1 is MGHRA and CDR2 YSYEKL.

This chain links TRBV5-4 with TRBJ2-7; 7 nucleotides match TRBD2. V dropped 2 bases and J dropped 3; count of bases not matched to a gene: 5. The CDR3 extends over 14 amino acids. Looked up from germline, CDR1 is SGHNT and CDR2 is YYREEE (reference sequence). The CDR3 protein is CASSLSSGDYEQYF. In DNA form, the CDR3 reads TGTGCCAGCAGCTTATCTAGCGGAGACTACGAGCAGTACTTC.

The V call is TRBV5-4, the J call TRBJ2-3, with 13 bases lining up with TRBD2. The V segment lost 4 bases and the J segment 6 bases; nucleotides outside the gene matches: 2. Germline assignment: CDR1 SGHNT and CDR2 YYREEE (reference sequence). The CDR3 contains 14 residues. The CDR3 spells CASSLLAGGDTQYF. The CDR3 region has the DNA TGTGCCAGCAGCCTACTAGCGGGGGGGGATACGCAGTATTTT.

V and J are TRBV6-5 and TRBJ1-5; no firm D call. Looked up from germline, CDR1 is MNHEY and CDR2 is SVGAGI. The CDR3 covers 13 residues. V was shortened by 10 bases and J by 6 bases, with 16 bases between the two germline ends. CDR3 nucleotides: TGTGCCACCCCCCTGGTTTGGAGTCAGCCCCAGCATTTT. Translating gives CATPLVWSQPQHF.

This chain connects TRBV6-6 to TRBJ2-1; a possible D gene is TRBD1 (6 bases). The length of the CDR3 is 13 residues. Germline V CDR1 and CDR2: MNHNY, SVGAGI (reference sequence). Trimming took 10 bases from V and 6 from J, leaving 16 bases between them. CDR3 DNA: TGTGCCACACAGGGAGACCTCTTCAATGAGCAGTTCTTC. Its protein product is CATQGDLFNEQFF.

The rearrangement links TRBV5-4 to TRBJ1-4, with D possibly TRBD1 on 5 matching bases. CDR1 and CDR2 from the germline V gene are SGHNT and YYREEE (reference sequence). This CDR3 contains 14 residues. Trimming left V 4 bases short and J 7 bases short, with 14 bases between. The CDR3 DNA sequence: TGTGCCAGCAGCCCCGGGGGGGGTGGTGAAAAACTGTTTTTT. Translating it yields CASSPGGGGEKLFF.

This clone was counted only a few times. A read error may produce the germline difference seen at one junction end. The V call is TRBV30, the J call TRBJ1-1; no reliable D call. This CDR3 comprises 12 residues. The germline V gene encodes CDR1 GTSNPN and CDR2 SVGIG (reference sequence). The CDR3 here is CAWSVPNAEAFF. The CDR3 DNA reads TGTGCCTGGAGTGTACCGAACGCTGAAGCTTTCTTT.

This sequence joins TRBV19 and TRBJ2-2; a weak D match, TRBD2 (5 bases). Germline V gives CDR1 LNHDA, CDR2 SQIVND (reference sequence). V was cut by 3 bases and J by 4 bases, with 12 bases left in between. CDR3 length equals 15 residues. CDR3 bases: TGTGCCAGTAGTATTGCGCGGGTCGGCACCGGGGAGCTGTTTTTT. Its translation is CASSIARVGTGELFF.

CDR3 residues: CASSYGQGRDQPQHF. For the CDR3, the DNA is TGTGCCAGCAGTTACGGACAGGGGCGGGACCAGCCCCAGCATTTT. J is TRBJ1-5 and V is TRBV6-5, with TRBD1 matching 9 bases. V lost 2 bases, J lost 7 bases, and 6 bases stayed unmatched. The germline gives CDR1 MNHEY, CDR2 SVGAGI. The CDR3 totals 15 residues.

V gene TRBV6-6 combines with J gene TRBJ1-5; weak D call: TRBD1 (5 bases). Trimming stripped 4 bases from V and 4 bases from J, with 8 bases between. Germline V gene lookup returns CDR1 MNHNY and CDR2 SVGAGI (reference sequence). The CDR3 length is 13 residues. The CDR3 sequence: CASSFQGNQPQHF. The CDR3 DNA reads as TGTGCCAGCAGTTTTCAGGGAAATCAGCCCCAGCATTTT.

The CDR3 sequence: CASSPSQGANEQFF. CDR3 DNA: TGTGCCAGCAGCCCGTCCCAGGGGGCCAATGAGCAGTTCTTC. This sequence joins TRBV7-2 and TRBJ2-1; 8 bases align to TRBD1. The CDR3 is 14 amino acids. Trimming at V came to 5 bases and at J to 6 bases, leaving 6 bases not matched to a gene. Germline V gene lookup returns CDR1 SGHTA and CDR2 FQGNSA.

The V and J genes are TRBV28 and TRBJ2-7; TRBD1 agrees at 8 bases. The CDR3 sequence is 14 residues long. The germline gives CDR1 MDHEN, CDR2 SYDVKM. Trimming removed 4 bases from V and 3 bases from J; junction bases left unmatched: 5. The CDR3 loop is CASSSDRGGYEQYF. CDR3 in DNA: TGTGCCAGCAGTTCAGACAGGGGCGGCTACGAGCAGTACTTC.

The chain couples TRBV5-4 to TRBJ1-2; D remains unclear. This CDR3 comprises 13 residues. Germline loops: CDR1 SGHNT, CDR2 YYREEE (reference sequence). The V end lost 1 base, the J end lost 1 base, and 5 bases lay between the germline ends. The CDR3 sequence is CASSLLSNYGYTF. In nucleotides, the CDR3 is TGTGCCAGCAGCTTGCTCAGTAACTATGGCTACACCTTC.

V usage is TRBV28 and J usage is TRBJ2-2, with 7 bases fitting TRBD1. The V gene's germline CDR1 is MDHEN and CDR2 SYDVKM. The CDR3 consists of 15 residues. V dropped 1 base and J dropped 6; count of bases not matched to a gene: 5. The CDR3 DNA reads TGTGCCAGCAGTTTATTAGCACAGGGGTCCGGGGAGCTGTTTTTT. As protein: CASSLLAQGSGELFF.

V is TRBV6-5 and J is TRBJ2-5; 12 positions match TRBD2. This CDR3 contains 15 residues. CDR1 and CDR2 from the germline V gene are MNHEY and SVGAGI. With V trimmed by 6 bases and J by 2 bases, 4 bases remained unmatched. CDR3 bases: TGTGCCAGCAGAGGACTAGCGGGAAAACAAGAGACCCAGTACTTC. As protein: CASRGLAGKQETQYF.

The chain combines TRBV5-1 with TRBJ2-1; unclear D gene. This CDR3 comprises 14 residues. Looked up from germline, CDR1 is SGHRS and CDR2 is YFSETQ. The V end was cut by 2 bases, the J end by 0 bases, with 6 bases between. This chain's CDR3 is CASSFLSSYNEQFF. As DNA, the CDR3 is TGCGCCAGCAGCTTTCTGAGCTCCTACAATGAGCAGTTCTTC.

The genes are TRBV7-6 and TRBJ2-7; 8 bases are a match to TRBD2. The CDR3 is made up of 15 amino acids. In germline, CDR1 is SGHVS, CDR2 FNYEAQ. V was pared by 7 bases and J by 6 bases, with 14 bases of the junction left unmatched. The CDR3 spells CASTDGGAVSGEQYF. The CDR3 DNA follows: TGTGCCAGCACGGACGGGGGGGCAGTCTCGGGCGAGCAGTACTTC.

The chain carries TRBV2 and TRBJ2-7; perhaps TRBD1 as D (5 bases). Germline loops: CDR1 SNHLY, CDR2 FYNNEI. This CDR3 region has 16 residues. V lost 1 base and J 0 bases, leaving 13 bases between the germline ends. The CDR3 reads CASSEDQGLSSYEQYF. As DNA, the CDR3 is TGTGCCAGCAGTGAAGATCAGGGCCTTAGCTCCTACGAGCAGTACTTC.

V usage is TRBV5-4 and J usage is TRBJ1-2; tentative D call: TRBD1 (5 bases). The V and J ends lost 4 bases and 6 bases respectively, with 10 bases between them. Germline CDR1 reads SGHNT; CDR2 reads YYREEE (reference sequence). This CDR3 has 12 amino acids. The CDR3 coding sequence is TGTGCCAGCAGCCCGGGGCTGGATGGCTACACCTTC. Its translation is CASSPGLDGYTF.

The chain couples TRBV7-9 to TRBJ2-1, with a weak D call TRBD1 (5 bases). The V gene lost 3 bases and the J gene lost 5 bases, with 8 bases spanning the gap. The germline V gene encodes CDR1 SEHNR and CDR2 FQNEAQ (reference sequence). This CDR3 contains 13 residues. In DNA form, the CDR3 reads TGTGCCAGCAGCTTTGAAGGGGACAATGAGCAGTTCTTC. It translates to CASSFEGDNEQFF.

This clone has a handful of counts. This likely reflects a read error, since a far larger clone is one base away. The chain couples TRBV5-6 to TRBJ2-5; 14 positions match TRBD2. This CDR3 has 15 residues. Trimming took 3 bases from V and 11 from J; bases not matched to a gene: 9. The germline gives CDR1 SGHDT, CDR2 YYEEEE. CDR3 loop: CASSWGLAGAGEQYF. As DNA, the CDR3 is TGTGCCAGCAGCTGGGGACTAGCGGGGGCGGGGGAGCAGTACTTC.

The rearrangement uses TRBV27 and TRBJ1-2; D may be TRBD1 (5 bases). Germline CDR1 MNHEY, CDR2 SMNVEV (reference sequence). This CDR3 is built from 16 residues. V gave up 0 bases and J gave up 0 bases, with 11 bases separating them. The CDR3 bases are TGTGCCAGCAGTTTATCGAGGGGCGACCCTAACTATGGCTACACCTTC. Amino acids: CASSLSRGDPNYGYTF.

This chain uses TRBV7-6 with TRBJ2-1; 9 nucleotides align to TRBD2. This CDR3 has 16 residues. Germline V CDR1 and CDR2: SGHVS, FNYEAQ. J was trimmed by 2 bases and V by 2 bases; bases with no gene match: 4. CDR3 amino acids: CASSLRGGGAYNEQFF. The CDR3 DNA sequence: TGTGCCAGCAGCTTACGGGGCGGGGGGGCCTACAATGAGCAGTTCTTC.